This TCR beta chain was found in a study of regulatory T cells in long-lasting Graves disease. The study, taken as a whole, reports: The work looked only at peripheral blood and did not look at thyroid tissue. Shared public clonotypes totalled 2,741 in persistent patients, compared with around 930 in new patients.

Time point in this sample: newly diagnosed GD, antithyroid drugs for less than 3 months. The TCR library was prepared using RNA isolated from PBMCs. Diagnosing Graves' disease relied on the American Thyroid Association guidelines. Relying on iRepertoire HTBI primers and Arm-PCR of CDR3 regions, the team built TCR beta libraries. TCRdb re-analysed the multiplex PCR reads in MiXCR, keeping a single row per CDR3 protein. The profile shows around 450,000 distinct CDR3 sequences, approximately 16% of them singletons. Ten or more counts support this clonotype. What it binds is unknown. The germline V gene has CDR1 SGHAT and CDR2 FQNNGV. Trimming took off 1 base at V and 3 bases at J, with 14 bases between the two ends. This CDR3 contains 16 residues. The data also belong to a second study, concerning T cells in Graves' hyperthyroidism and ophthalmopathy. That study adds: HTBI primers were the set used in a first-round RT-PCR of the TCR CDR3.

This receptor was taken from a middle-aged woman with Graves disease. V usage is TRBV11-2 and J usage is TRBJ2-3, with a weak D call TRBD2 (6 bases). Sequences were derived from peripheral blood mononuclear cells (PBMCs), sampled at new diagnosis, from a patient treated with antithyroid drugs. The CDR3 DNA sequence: TGTGCCAGCAGCTTAGGGGCCGGCGGAGGGACAGATACGCAGTATTTT. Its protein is CASSLGAGGGTDTQYF.